The next 17 T cell receptor beta chains were all read from a single sample in a study of identical twins. MiXCR, run by TCRdb on the 5' RACE reads, gives a single entry per CDR3 protein. This table holds 500,000 to 550,000 distinct CDR3 sequences, about 20% found once. The sample also formed part of further work on T cells expressing NK-cell markers.

Sequencing input: CD4+ T cells sorted from blood. Receptors were obtained from a woman aged 18-29 years in good health.

The chain combines TRBV20-1 with TRBJ2-3; the match to TRBD2 covers 10 bases. This CDR3 is built from 15 residues. V trimming: 4 bases; J trimming: 2 bases; junction bases outside the gene matches: 6. The germline CDR1 and CDR2 sequences are DFQATT and SNEGSKA (reference sequence). The CDR3 DNA sequence: TGCAGTGCTATCTTAGCGGGAGGACACACAGATACGCAGTATTTT. This encodes CSAILAGGHTDTQYF.

Ten or more counts support this clonotype. V gene TRBV20-1 combines with J gene TRBJ2-7; D not certain. The CDR3 contains 13 residues. V lost 4 bases, J lost 0 bases, and 10 bases lay in between. Germline V gene sequence: CDR1 DFQATT, CDR2 SNEGSKA (reference sequence). The CDR3 protein is CSATLPSSYEQYF. The CDR3 DNA reads as TGCAGTGCTACGCTACCTAGCTCCTACGAGCAGTACTTC.

This clonotype was counted between two and nine times. The rearrangement links TRBV12-3 or TRBV12-4 to TRBJ2-2; 7 bases line up with TRBD1. The CDR3 totals 15 residues. J lost 6 bases, V lost 6 bases, and 10 bases had no gene match. In DNA form, the CDR3 reads TGTGCCAGCAGCTCCACCGCACAGGGGCCCGGGGAGCTGTTTTTT. Amino acids: CASSSTAQGPGELFF.

The rearrangement links TRBV20-1 to TRBJ2-7; 7 nucleotides line up with TRBD2. The CDR3 extends over 15 amino acids. Germline assignment: CDR1 DFQATT and CDR2 SNEGSKA (reference sequence). After removal of 0 bases from V and 0 bases from J, the junction contained 5 bases not matched to a gene. The CDR3 DNA reads as TGCAGTGCTAGAGACCCAGCGGGGCTCTCCTACGAGCAGTACTTC. Amino acids: CSARDPAGLSYEQYF.

The chain employs TRBV12-3 or TRBV12-4 and TRBJ2-1; no firm D call. V was pared by 3 bases and J by 8 bases, with 8 bases between. CDR3 length: 12 residues. The CDR3 loop is CASSFRRDEQFF. The CDR3 nucleotides are TGTGCCAGCAGTTTTAGGCGCGATGAGCAGTTCTTC.

This clonotype was picked up a small number of times. The chain recombines TRBV12-3 or TRBV12-4 with TRBJ2-1; TRBD2 matches 10 bases. V shed 7 bases, J shed 5 bases, and the junction held 2 bases outside the gene matches. This CDR3 is 13 amino acids long. CDR3 residues: CASIGLADNEQFF. The CDR3 DNA reads TGTGCCAGCATAGGACTAGCGGACAATGAGCAGTTCTTC.

This clonotype showed up just a few times. This chain connects TRBV20-1 to TRBJ2-7; TRBD1 matches 10 bases. Germline assignment: CDR1 DFQATT and CDR2 SNEGSKA (reference sequence). The CDR3 spans 14 residues. V lost 3 bases, J lost 6 bases, and 8 bases stayed unmatched. As DNA, the CDR3 is TGCAGTGCTAGTATGGGACAGGGGACCTTCGAGCAGTACTTC. Protein: CSASMGQGTFEQYF.

This sequence joins TRBV12-3 or TRBV12-4 and TRBJ1-2; the D gene is possibly TRBD1 (6 bases). There are 13 residues in the CDR3. Trimming removed 5 bases at V and 4 bases at J, with 11 bases between. As DNA, the CDR3 is TGTGCCAGCAGTCGGGACACACTCTATGGCTACACCTTC. Encoded protein: CASSRDTLYGYTF.

The rearrangement joins TRBV20-1 to TRBJ1-1; D not resolved. Trimming removed 3 bases at V and 8 bases at J, with 13 bases between. The CDR3 contains 12 residues. Germline CDR1 DFQATT, CDR2 SNEGSKA (reference sequence). CDR3: CSARTGPSEAFF. CDR3 coding DNA: TGCAGTGCTAGGACCGGACCGTCCGAAGCTTTCTTT.

The genes are TRBV11-2 and TRBJ1-4; D remains unclear. In germline, CDR1 is SGHAT, CDR2 FQNNGV. This CDR3 spans 16 amino acids. With 1 base removed from V and 5 bases from J, the gap between germline ends came to 14 bases. The CDR3 region is CASSLGFWGRNEKLFF. The DNA for the CDR3 is TGTGCCAGCAGCTTAGGGTTCTGGGGTCGGAATGAAAAACTGTTTTTT.

Points on this clonotype: At one of its ends the junction is not consistent with the germline gene, which may arise from a read error. This chain joins TRBV20-1 and TRBJ2-7, with TRBD2 matching 12 bases. Germline lookup yields CDR1 DFQATT and CDR2 SNEGSKA (reference sequence). The CDR3 runs to 13 residues. CDR3 in DNA: TGTAGTGCTAGCCCTAGCGGGAGGGATGCGCAGTACTTC. Its translation: CSASPSGRDAQYF.

The genes are TRBV5-6 and TRBJ1-5, with D possibly TRBD1 on 6 matching bases. The germline V and J ends were trimmed by 3 bases and 3 bases, with 16 bases remaining between them. CDR3 size: 16 residues. In germline, CDR1 is SGHDT, CDR2 YYEEEE. The CDR3 DNA reads as TGTGCCAGCAGCTATCGGGGGGGCACCAACAATCAGCCCCAGCATTTT. Amino acid sequence: CASSYRGGTNNQPQHF.

Here the CDR3 DNA reads TGTGCCATCAGTGATCCGGGCGCCGGGGGGCGGGATACGCAGTATTTT. It encodes CAISDPGAGGRDTQYF. The chain uses TRBV10-3 and TRBJ2-3; a possible D gene is TRBD2 (7 bases). V was shortened by 3 bases and J by 6 bases, with 19 bases between the two germline ends. The germline gives CDR1 ENHRY, CDR2 SYGVKD. This CDR3 is 16 amino acids long.

The chain carries TRBV12-3 or TRBV12-4 and TRBJ1-1, with 7 bases fitting TRBD1. V was pared by 5 bases and J by 3 bases, with 6 bases of the junction left unmatched. CDR3 length: 14 residues. The CDR3 bases are TGTGCCAGCAGTCGACAGGGTGTGTACACTGAAGCTTTCTTT. It encodes CASSRQGVYTEAFF.

The chain combines TRBV6-4 with TRBJ2-3; a possible D gene is TRBD2 (6 bases). V lost 5 bases, J lost 2 bases, and 20 bases lay in between. Per the germline V gene, CDR1 is MRHNA and CDR2 is SNTAGT. CDR3 length: 17 residues. The CDR3 DNA is TGTGCCAGCAGTTCCGGGGGAATGATCGGAATCACAGATACGCAGTATTTT. Translated: CASSSGGMIGITDTQYF.

This clonotype was seen at least ten times. This chain uses TRBV20-1 with TRBJ2-4; D unresolved. Trimming cost V 3 bases and J 1 base, with 7 bases left between them. Looked up from germline, CDR1 is DFQATT and CDR2 is SNEGSKA (reference sequence). The CDR3 extends over 13 amino acids. As DNA, the CDR3 is TGCAGTGCTAGTAGGGATGCCAAAAACATTCAGTACTTC. Translated: CSASRDAKNIQYF.

This clonotype has a handful of counts. The chain joins TRBV6-1 to TRBJ1-6, with a possible D match to TRBD1 (5 bases). The ends were cut back, 4 bases at V and 8 bases at J, with 9 bases in the middle. CDR1 is MNHNS, CDR2 SASEGT, per germline. The CDR3 is 13 residues long. The CDR3 DNA sequence: TGTGCCAGCAGTGTGGGGCCTGATTCACCCCTCCACTTT. It specifies CASSVGPDSPLHF.